These 24 T cell receptor beta chains share one sample of origin, sequenced in a study of graft-versus-host responses after intestinal transplantation. Profiled with immunoSEQ multiplex PCR; TCRdb holds only in-frame clones, not every one. The sample has some 70,000 clones; approximately 92% are singletons. Sequenced here: bone marrow, sampled 700 to 850 days after intestinal transplantation. The origin of the receptors is a human patient who received an intestinal transplant, so some T cells may come from the graft donor.

On this clone: At one of its ends the junction is not consistent with the germline gene, which may arise from a read error. V and J are TRBV4-1 and TRBJ1-2, with D unresolved. This CDR3 contains 15 residues. Germline V lookup: CDR1 MGHRA, CDR2 YSYEKL. The CDR3 is CASSQYYQENYGYTF. In DNA, the CDR3 is TGTGCCAGCAGCCAATACTACCAGGAGAACTATGGCTACACCTTC.

The chain recombines TRBV9 with TRBJ2-3, with D possibly matching TRBD2 (6 bases). V gave up 4 bases and J gave up 6 bases, with 9 bases separating them. Germline assignment: CDR1 SGDLS and CDR2 YYNGEE. This CDR3 has 12 residues. This CDR3 is CASSPGRDTQYF. CDR3 nucleotide sequence: TGTGCCAGCAGCCCAGGGAGGGATACGCAGTATTTT.

The chain uses TRBV4-2 and TRBJ2-7; TRBD1 matches at 10 bases. Germline V CDR1 and CDR2: LGHNA, YNFKEQ. This CDR3 contains 14 residues. J was trimmed by 5 bases and V by 3 bases; bases with no gene match: 4. The CDR3 sequence: CASSQGQGYNEQYF. The CDR3 DNA reads TGTGCCAGCAGCCAGGGACAGGGGTACAACGAGCAGTACTTC.

The chain joins TRBV27 to TRBJ2-3; D gene uncertain. The V end was cut by 2 bases, the J end by 6 bases, with 12 bases between. Germline assignment: CDR1 MNHEY and CDR2 SMNVEV (reference sequence). This CDR3 contains 14 residues. In nucleotides, the CDR3 is TGTGCCAGCAGTTTACATGCACACGCGGATACGCAGTATTTT. This sequence encodes CASSLHAHADTQYF.

The V call is TRBV4-1, the J call TRBJ1-1; 11 bases are a match to TRBD1. The CDR3 totals 14 residues. The ends lost 4 bases at V and 4 bases at J; junction bases unmatched: 2. Germline V lookup: CDR1 MGHRA, CDR2 YSYEKL. The DNA for the CDR3 is TGCGCCAGCAGCCCCGGGACAGGGGGCACTGAAGCTTTCTTT. Its translation is CASSPGTGGTEAFF.

The chain links TRBV9 to TRBJ2-1; D unclear. The V gene's germline CDR1 is SGDLS and CDR2 YYNGEE. This CDR3 region has 12 residues. V lost 1 base to trimming and J lost 8 bases, with 7 bases between them. CDR3 DNA: TGTGCCAGCAGCGTATACGAGCATGAGCAGTTCTTC. Protein: CASSVYEHEQFF.

This sequence joins TRBV10-3 and TRBJ1-6; D is undetermined. Germline CDR1 is ENHRY and CDR2 is SYGVKD. The length of the CDR3 is 14 residues. Trimming removed 6 bases at V and 2 bases at J, with 8 bases between. CDR3 in amino acids: CAISAGTYNSPLHF. CDR3 bases: TGTGCCATCAGCGCGGGGACCTATAATTCACCCCTCCACTTT.

The sample holds one count of this clone. In DNA, the CDR3 is TGTGCCAGCAGTGAATGGGGTTATAGGCCTGGCACAGATACGCAGTATTTT. Amino acid sequence: CASSEWGYRPGTDTQYF. This rearrangement joins TRBV6-1 to TRBJ2-3; D unresolved. Germline loops: CDR1 MNHNS, CDR2 SASEGT. CDR3 length: 17 amino acids. Trimming shortened V by 2 bases and J by 1 base, and 16 bases separated the two germline ends.

The rearrangement joins TRBV27 to TRBJ2-7; 8 bases are shared with TRBD1. J was trimmed by 0 bases and V by 8 bases; bases with no gene match: 15. CDR3 size: 17 residues. Germline V gene lookup returns CDR1 MNHEY and CDR2 SMNVEV (reference sequence). CDR3 region: CASRGLSGDRPSYEQYF. The CDR3 nucleotides read TGTGCCAGCCGGGGGCTTTCGGGGGACAGGCCCTCCTACGAGCAGTACTTC.

This chain uses TRBV11-3 with TRBJ2-5; 8 nucleotides align to TRBD1. Germline CDR1 reads SGHNT; CDR2 reads YENEEA. Trimming took 5 bases from V and 5 from J; bases not matched to a gene: 19. CDR3 size: 18 residues. CDR3 amino acids: CASSLGTGASVAGETQYF. Here the CDR3 DNA reads TGTGCCAGCAGCCTCGGGACAGGAGCCTCCGTGGCGGGGGAGACCCAGTACTTC.

In its sample, this clone was seen once. The chain couples TRBV5-1 to TRBJ2-7; 9 positions agree with TRBD1. The V and J ends lost 2 bases and 7 bases, in that order; junction bases with no gene match: 13. Germline V lookup: CDR1 SGHRS, CDR2 YFSETQ. The CDR3 spans 16 residues. The CDR3 here is CASSFTGGDTLVEQYF. In DNA form, the CDR3 reads TGCGCCAGCAGCTTTACAGGGGGCGATACCTTGGTGGAGCAGTACTTC.

This chain uses TRBV29-1 with TRBJ1-5; D unclear. Trimming took 4 bases from V and 2 from J, leaving 9 bases between them. CDR3 size: 13 residues. Looked up from germline, CDR1 is SQVTM and CDR2 is ANQGSEA. CDR3 coding DNA: TGCAGCGTTGTTCCTAGTGGCAATCAGCCCCAGCATTTT. Translated, it gives CSVVPSGNQPQHF.

V usage is TRBV19 and J usage is TRBJ1-6; 11 bases are a match to TRBD1. V trimming: 9 bases; J trimming: 10 bases; junction bases outside the gene matches: 8. This CDR3 has 14 residues. CDR1 and CDR2 (germline): LNHDA, SQIVND (reference sequence). This CDR3 reads CASGGQGARSPLHF. The CDR3 region has the DNA TGTGCCAGCGGAGGACAGGGGGCGCGATCACCCCTCCACTTT.

The CDR3 spells CASISQTETQYF. Written as DNA, the CDR3 is TGTGCCAGCATATCTCAAACTGAGACCCAGTACTTC. The rearrangement joins TRBV6-5 to TRBJ2-5; D not certain. Germline-derived CDR1 and CDR2 are MNHEY and SVGAGI. Trimming took 7 bases from V and 5 from J, leaving 11 bases between them. The CDR3 totals 12 residues.

This chain joins TRBV9 and TRBJ2-3, with TRBD2 matching 11 bases. There are 16 residues in the CDR3. The germline CDR1 and CDR2 sequences are SGDLS and YYNGEE. Unmatched junction bases numbered 5, after V lost 1 base and J lost 4 bases. In DNA form, the CDR3 reads TGTGCCAGCAGCGTAATAGCGGGGGGGCCAGCAGATACGCAGTATTTT. It is translated as CASSVIAGGPADTQYF.

This chain links TRBV2 with TRBJ2-7; D gene unclear. Trimming left V 8 bases short and J 3 bases short, with 5 bases between. The CDR3 runs 10 residues. The V gene's germline CDR1 is SNHLY and CDR2 FYNNEI. The CDR3 DNA sequence: TGTGCCAGCGGCCTCTACGAGCAGTACTTC. Translation gives CASGLYEQYF.

The count of this clone is one. Within the sample, other DNA sequences also encode this same CDR3. J is TRBJ2-2 and V is TRBV4-1; D unresolved. From germline, CDR1 is MGHRA and CDR2 YSYEKL. This CDR3 is 14 amino acids long. V lost 3 bases and J lost 4, with 9 bases in between. CDR3 bases: TGCGCCAGCAGCCATTCAGGTTCCACCGGGGAGCTGTTTTTT. Its protein product is CASSHSGSTGELFF.

This rearrangement joins TRBV13 to TRBJ2-1; D is possibly TRBD1 or TRBD2 (5 bases each). Trimming removed 5 bases from V and 3 bases from J, with 29 bases in between. The CDR3 covers 20 residues. CDR1 and CDR2 (germline): PRHDT, FYEKMQ (reference sequence). In DNA, the CDR3 is TGTGCCAGCAGCAGGGACCTCCGGTTGGGGCCCACCGACAACTACAATGAGCAGTTCTTC. This gives the protein CASSRDLRLGPTDNYNEQFF.

With regard to this clone: Different DNA sequences within this sample yield the same CDR3. The chain couples TRBV11-1 to TRBJ2-7; 8 nucleotides agree with TRBD1. The CDR3 is 16 residues long. V dropped 6 bases and J dropped 3; count of bases not matched to a gene: 13. The germline gives CDR1 SGHAT, CDR2 FQDESV (reference sequence). The CDR3 loop is CASSQFLPGGYYEQYF. As DNA, the CDR3 is TGTGCCAGCAGTCAATTTTTACCAGGGGGCTACTACGAGCAGTACTTC.

The chain is built from TRBV7-3 and TRBJ2-1; 13 bases align to TRBD2. Germline V lookup: CDR1 SGHTA, CDR2 FQGTGA. V dropped 0 bases and J dropped 9; count of bases not matched to a gene: 5. The CDR3 contains 16 residues. The CDR3 bases are TGTGCCAGCAGCTTAACACTAGCGGGGGGGCCCGGTGAGCAGTTCTTC. Its translation: CASSLTLAGGPGEQFF.

The V call is TRBV27, the J call TRBJ2-7, with D possibly matching TRBD2 (5 bases). This CDR3 is built from 11 residues. V was shortened by 6 bases and J by 3 bases, with 6 bases between the two germline ends. Per germline, CDR1 MNHEY and CDR2 SMNVEV (reference sequence). The CDR3 nucleotides read TGTGCCAGCAGCGGAGGCTACGAGCAGTACTTC. This codes for CASSGGYEQYF.

V and J are TRBV6-5 and TRBJ2-5; D might be TRBD1 (6 bases). The CDR3 extends over 16 amino acids. Germline CDR1 and CDR2: MNHEY and SVGAGI. With 4 bases removed from V and 1 base from J, the gap between germline ends came to 16 bases. CDR3 DNA: TGTGCCAGCAGTTTTACAGGGAGCTGGTCCCAAGAGACCCAGTACTTC. Protein sequence: CASSFTGSWSQETQYF.

The CDR3 DNA sequence: TGTGCCAGCAGTGCGGCGGTGAGCTATAGCAATCAGCCCCAGCATTTT. Protein sequence: CASSAAVSYSNQPQHF. The V call is TRBV2, the J call TRBJ1-5; D unclear. The CDR3 runs 16 residues. The ends were cut back, 4 bases at V and 0 bases at J, with 13 bases in the middle. CDR1 SNHLY and CDR2 FYNNEI come from the germline V gene.

The rearrangement links TRBV7-2 to TRBJ2-7, with 8 bases aligning to TRBD1. The V gene end was trimmed by 6 bases and the J gene end by 5 bases; junction bases not matched to a gene: 3. CDR1 is SGHTA, CDR2 FQGNSA, per germline. The CDR3 covers 12 residues. CDR3 amino acids: CASSWDRNEQYF. The CDR3 DNA is TGTGCCAGCAGTTGGGACAGGAACGAGCAGTACTTC.